What follows are 27 T cell receptor beta chains derived from one specimen sequenced in a study of blood T cell repertoires in COVID-19. The table came from immunoSEQ multiplex PCR; TCRdb's copy has only in-frame clones and leaves some out. The sample contains 90,000 to 100,000 clones, over 80% of which appear only once. The sequencing sample was made of peripheral blood. The receptor source for this set is a man aged 80 or over with acute or convalescent COVID-19.

The CDR3 nucleotides read TGTGCCAGCTCACCCCAGGCATACTCCTACAATGAGCAGTTCTTC. The encoded protein is CASSPQAYSYNEQFF. The rearrangement uses TRBV18 and TRBJ2-1; D remains ambiguous. CDR1 is KGHSH, CDR2 LQKENI, per germline. CDR3 length: 15 amino acids. V lost 3 bases, J lost 0 bases, and 9 bases lay in between.

The V and J genes are TRBV6-5 and TRBJ1-2, with D maybe TRBD1 (6 bases). V was clipped by 5 bases and J by 4 bases, with 8 bases between them. There are 12 residues in the CDR3. Germline CDR1 is MNHEY and CDR2 is SVGAGI. This CDR3 is CASSRGSYGYTF. CDR3 nucleotides: TGTGCCAGCAGTAGGGGGAGCTATGGCTACACCTTC.

The genes are TRBV5-4 and TRBJ2-1; TRBD1 aligns across 7 bases. J lost 4 bases, V lost 5 bases, and 6 bases had no gene match. CDR3 size: 14 residues. CDR1 is SGHNT, CDR2 YYREEE, per germline (reference sequence). CDR3 DNA sequence: TGTGCCAGCAGTAGGACAGGAGCGTACAATGAGCAGTTCTTC. It specifies CASSRTGAYNEQFF.

This clone occurred once. The chain carries TRBV5-4 and TRBJ1-1; 8 bases match TRBD1. This CDR3 is 15 amino acids long. Germline CDR1 and CDR2: SGHNT and YYREEE (reference sequence). J gave up 1 base and V 4 bases, and 6 bases lay outside the gene matches. CDR3 DNA: TGTGCCAGCAGCAACCCAGGGGGCCCGAACACTGAAGCTTTCTTT. This codes for CASSNPGGPNTEAFF.

The rearrangement links TRBV3-1 (or the pseudogene TRBV3-2) to TRBJ2-2; D perhaps matches TRBD2 (5 bases). V was shortened by 0 bases and J by 9 bases, with 11 bases between the two germline ends. Germline CDR1 and CDR2: LGHDT and YNNKEL (reference sequence). This CDR3 contains 14 residues. The CDR3 loop reads CASSQEGSGRELFF. Here the CDR3 DNA reads TGTGCCAGCAGCCAAGAAGGGAGTGGCCGGGAGCTGTTTTTT.

The genes are TRBV30 and TRBJ2-1; the match to TRBD2 covers 10 bases. The germline gives CDR1 GTSNPN, CDR2 SVGIG (reference sequence). Trimming took 5 bases from V and 1 from J; bases not matched to a gene: 2. This CDR3 has 14 amino acids. DNA of the CDR3: TGTGCCTGGCGGACTAGCGGTTCCTACAATGAGCAGTTCTTC. Amino acid sequence: CAWRTSGSYNEQFF.

The V gene is TRBV27, the J gene TRBJ2-2; 12 bases agree with TRBD1. With V trimmed by 8 bases and J by 4 bases, 11 bases remained unmatched. Germline V gene lookup returns CDR1 MNHEY and CDR2 SMNVEV (reference sequence). This CDR3 has 17 amino acids. Written as DNA, the CDR3 is TGTGCCAGCGGACGGTACGGGACAGGGGGCGGCACCGGGGAGCTGTTTTTT. It yields the protein CASGRYGTGGGTGELFF.

The genes are TRBV18 and TRBJ2-1, with TRBD1 identical over 8 bases. Germline V CDR1 and CDR2: KGHSH, LQKENI. This CDR3 spans 16 amino acids. After removal of 3 bases from V and 0 bases from J, the junction contained 4 bases not matched to a gene. CDR3 DNA sequence: TGTGCCAGCTCACCTTACGGGACAGGCTCCTACAATGAGCAGTTCTTC. Translation gives CASSPYGTGSYNEQFF.

V is TRBV19 and J is TRBJ1-1; TRBD1 matches at 7 bases. CDR1 LNHDA and CDR2 SQIVND come from the germline V gene (reference sequence). There are 11 residues in the CDR3. Trimming at V came to 9 bases and at J to 11 bases, leaving 9 bases not matched to a gene. The CDR3 bases are TGTGCCAGCTGGGACAGCCCGAGGGCTTTCTTT. Residues: CASWDSPRAFF.

V and J are TRBV5-4 and TRBJ2-6; D not certain. This CDR3 comprises 16 residues. Trimming took off 4 bases at V and 0 bases at J, with 11 bases between the two ends. CDR1 is SGHNT and CDR2 is YYREEE in the germline V gene (reference sequence). The CDR3 loop is CASSPYPSSGANVLTF. CDR3 in DNA: TGTGCCAGCAGCCCTTACCCGAGCTCTGGGGCCAACGTCCTGACTTTC.

The chain combines TRBV30 with TRBJ2-7; D not resolved. Looked up from germline, CDR1 is GTSNPN and CDR2 is SVGIG (reference sequence). The V and J ends lost 2 bases and 4 bases respectively, with 6 bases between them. The CDR3 sequence is 11 residues long. This CDR3 is CAWSSTYEQYF. DNA for the CDR3: TGTGCCTGGAGTTCAACTTACGAGCAGTACTTC.

The rearrangement uses TRBV28 and TRBJ2-4; D is perhaps TRBD1 (5 bases). CDR1 and CDR2 (germline): MDHEN, SYDVKM. Trimming took off 3 bases at V and 2 bases at J, with 11 bases between the two ends. The CDR3 is 15 residues long. The CDR3 sequence: CASSLMGQTKNIQYF. Written as DNA, the CDR3 is TGTGCCAGCAGTTTGATGGGGCAAACCAAAAACATTCAGTACTTC. The variable domain in full, completed from reference TRBV28 and TRBJ2-4, reads DVKVTQSSRYLVKRTGEKVFLECVQDMDHENMFWYRQDPGLGLRLIYFSYDVKMKEKGDIPEGYSVSREKKERFSLILESASTNQTSMYLCASSLMGQTKNIQYFGAGTRLSVL.

This clone was picked up a small number of times. The chain joins TRBV28 to TRBJ2-7; 12 bases match TRBD1. V was clipped by 5 bases and J by 6 bases; unmatched bases: 14. The CDR3 is made up of 17 amino acids. CDR1 and CDR2 from the germline V gene are MDHEN and SYDVKM. The CDR3 is CASSLAGTGGRSLEQYF. The CDR3 DNA is TGTGCCAGCAGTCTTGCCGGGACAGGGGGCAGGAGTCTCGAGCAGTACTTC.

The chain joins TRBV7-9 to TRBJ1-1, with D hard to call. The CDR3 runs 12 residues. Looked up from germline, CDR1 is SEHNR and CDR2 is FQNEAQ (reference sequence). V was shortened by 5 bases and J by 6 bases, with 10 bases between the two germline ends. The CDR3 nucleotides read TGTGCCAGCAGCCATCCCTTAGCTGAAGCTTTCTTT. Translating it yields CASSHPLAEAFF.

The genes are TRBV6-5 and TRBJ1-1; no clear D gene. This CDR3 region has 15 residues. V shed 3 bases and J shed 4 bases, with 15 bases lying between them. Germline CDR1 reads MNHEY; CDR2 reads SVGAGI. CDR3 in DNA: TGTGCCAGCAGTTATGGGAGGGCAGCGTTCACTGAAGCTTTCTTT. Amino acids: CASSYGRAAFTEAFF.

This chain uses TRBV5-4 with TRBJ1-1, with 9 bases that match TRBD1. This CDR3 has 15 residues. Germline loops: CDR1 SGHNT, CDR2 YYREEE (reference sequence). With 1 base clipped from V and 6 bases from J, the junction kept 7 bases outside the gene matches. CDR3 residues: CASSLLGTGWPEAFF. As DNA, the CDR3 is TGTGCCAGCAGCTTGTTGGGGACAGGGTGGCCTGAAGCTTTCTTT. Looking up the rest from reference TRBV5-4 and TRBJ1-1 gives the full variable domain: ETGVTQSPTHLIKTRGQQVTLRCSSQSGHNTVSWYQQALGQGPQFIFQYYREEENGRGNFPPRFSGLQFPNYSSELNVNALELDDSALYLCASSLLGTGWPEAFFGQGTRLTVV.

The genes are TRBV6-2 or TRBV6-3 and TRBJ1-5, with 8 bases that match TRBD1. Germline V gives CDR1 MNHEY, CDR2 SVGEGT. The J segment lost 1 base and the V segment lost 4 bases, leaving 3 bases of the junction unmatched. The CDR3 loop spans 15 amino acids. This CDR3 reads CASSSQGASNQPQHF. In nucleotides, the CDR3 is TGTGCCAGCAGTTCCCAGGGGGCGAGCAATCAGCCCCAGCATTTT.

This clone has just a few counts. The chain has TRBV7-2 and TRBJ1-1; D gene uncertain. V was clipped by 2 bases and J by 4 bases, with 11 bases between them. The CDR3 has 14 residues. Germline V gene data show CDR1 as SGHTA and CDR2 as FQGNSA. CDR3 loop: CASSLWQVGTEAFF. The DNA of the CDR3 is TGTGCCAGCAGCTTATGGCAGGTGGGCACTGAAGCTTTCTTT.

The chain links TRBV7-8 to TRBJ2-5; tentative D call: TRBD1 (6 bases). Germline loops: CDR1 SGHVS, CDR2 FQNEAQ. Trimming left V 3 bases short and J 7 bases short, with 15 bases between. The CDR3 length is 14 residues. The chain's CDR3 is CASSFQGQKGTQYF. Written as DNA, the CDR3 is TGTGCCAGCAGCTTTCAGGGGCAAAAAGGGACCCAGTACTTC. Full variable domain (remainder filled in from reference TRBV7-8 and TRBJ2-5): GAGVSQSPRYKVAKRGQDVALRCDPISGHVSLFWYQQALGQGPEFLTYFQNEAQLDKSGLPSDRFFAERPEGSVSTLKIQRTQQEDSAVYLCASSFQGQKGTQYFGPGTRLLVL.

The chain recombines TRBV5-1 with TRBJ2-7; possibly TRBD2 for D (5 bases). CDR3 size: 14 residues. Trimming shortened V by 2 bases and J by 0 bases, and 9 bases separated the two germline ends. Germline CDR1 is SGHRS and CDR2 is YFSETQ. CDR3 protein: CASSLGLSSYEQYF. The CDR3 DNA is TGCGCCAGCAGCTTAGGACTGAGCTCCTACGAGCAGTACTTC.

The V gene is TRBV7-9, the J gene TRBJ2-5, with 7 bases lining up with TRBD2. Trimming took 6 bases from V and 1 from J; bases not matched to a gene: 8. This CDR3 region has 15 residues. From germline, CDR1 is SEHNR and CDR2 FQNEAQ (reference sequence). CDR3 sequence (DNA): TGTGCCAGCAGTCGTGGAGGGACTACCCAAGAGACCCAGTACTTC. It specifies CASSRGGTTQETQYF.

The rearrangement links TRBV19 to TRBJ1-5; D possibly corresponds to TRBD1 (6 bases). With 1 base removed from V and 4 bases from J, the gap between germline ends came to 11 bases. This CDR3 contains 15 residues. Germline V CDR1 and CDR2: LNHDA, SQIVND (reference sequence). Here the CDR3 reads CASSIAGQGNQPQHF. CDR3 DNA sequence: TGTGCCAGTAGTATAGCGGGTCAGGGGAATCAGCCCCAGCATTTT.

The chain is built from TRBV18 and TRBJ1-5; D is uncertain. Germline V lookup: CDR1 KGHSH, CDR2 LQKENI. V was clipped by 2 bases and J by 0 bases, with 5 bases between them. The CDR3 sequence is 14 residues long. CDR3 amino acids: CASSPTDSNQPQHF. In DNA form, the CDR3 reads TGTGCCAGCTCACCAACAGATAGCAATCAGCCCCAGCATTTT.

This rearrangement joins TRBV15 to TRBJ2-5; 15 bases align to TRBD2. The J segment lost 5 bases and the V segment lost 1 base, leaving 8 bases of the junction unmatched. CDR3 length equals 18 residues. The germline gives CDR1 LNHNV, CDR2 YYDKDF (reference sequence). In DNA form, the CDR3 reads TGTGCCACCAGCAGAGCCGCCGGACTAGCGGGGGGGGCGGAGACCCAGTACTTC. This gives the protein CATSRAAGLAGGAETQYF.

This clone was seen once. The CDR3 loop reads CASTSGQGLYEQYF. In DNA, the CDR3 is TGCGCCAGCACTTCGGGACAGGGACTCTACGAGCAGTACTTC. The chain carries TRBV5-1 and TRBJ2-7; 9 nucleotides align to TRBD1. The CDR3 contains 14 residues. With V trimmed by 6 bases and J by 3 bases, 7 bases remained unmatched. Germline CDR1 SGHRS, CDR2 YFSETQ.

The chain joins TRBV27 to TRBJ1-4; 8 nucleotides line up with TRBD1. With V trimmed by 8 bases and J by 5 bases, 10 bases remained unmatched. This CDR3 is 15 amino acids long. The germline CDR1 and CDR2 sequences are MNHEY and SMNVEV (reference sequence). CDR3 in amino acids: CASSAGGKRNEKLFF. DNA for the CDR3: TGTGCCAGCTCCGCAGGGGGCAAGCGGAATGAAAAACTGTTTTTT.

This clone was observed a handful of times. The chain has TRBV4-1 and TRBJ2-3; 10 positions match TRBD2. V shed 4 bases, J shed 1 base, and the junction held 5 bases outside the gene matches. The CDR3 consists of 16 residues. Germline CDR1 is MGHRA and CDR2 is YSYEKL. CDR3 sequence: CASSLPGLARTDTQYF. The CDR3 region has the DNA TGCGCCAGCAGCCTACCGGGACTAGCGCGCACAGATACGCAGTATTTT.